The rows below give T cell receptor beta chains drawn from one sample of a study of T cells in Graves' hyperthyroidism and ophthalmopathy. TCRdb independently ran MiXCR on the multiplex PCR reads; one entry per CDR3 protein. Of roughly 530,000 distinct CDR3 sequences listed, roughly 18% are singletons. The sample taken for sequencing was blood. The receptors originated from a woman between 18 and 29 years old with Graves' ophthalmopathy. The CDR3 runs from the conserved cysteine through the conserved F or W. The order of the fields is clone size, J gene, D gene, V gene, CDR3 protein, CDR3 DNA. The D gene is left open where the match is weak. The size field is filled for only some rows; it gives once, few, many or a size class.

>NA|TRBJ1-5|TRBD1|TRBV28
CASSPGQENNQPQHF
TGTGCCAGCAGTCCGGGACAGGAGAACAATCAGCCCCAGCATTTT
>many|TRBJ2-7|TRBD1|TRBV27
CASSPFTGGWEQYF
TGTGCCAGCAGCCCCTTCACAGGGGGCTGGGAGCAGTACTTC
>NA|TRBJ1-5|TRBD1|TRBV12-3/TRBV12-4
CASSWDRVTPNQPQHF
TGTGCCAGCAGTTGGGACAGGGTCACTCCTAATCAGCCCCAGCATTTT
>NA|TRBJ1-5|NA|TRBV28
CATAPRVGSQPQHF
TGTGCCACCGCGCCTAGGGTGGGGAGTCAGCCCCAGCATTTT
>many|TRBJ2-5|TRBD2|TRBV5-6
CASNWWTSGRETQYF
TGTGCCAGCAACTGGTGGACTAGCGGGAGAGAGACCCAGTACTTC
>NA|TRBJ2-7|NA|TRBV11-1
CASSLRGTPGEQYF
TGTGCCAGCAGCTTACGGGGAACTCCGGGCGAGCAGTACTTC
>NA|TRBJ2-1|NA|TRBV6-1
CASSRPTGWEFF
TGTGCCAGCAGTCGACCGACAGGCTGGGAGTTCTTC
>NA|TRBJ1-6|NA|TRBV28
CASYRRGLDSPLHF
TGTGCCAGCTATAGGAGGGGGTTGGATTCACCCCTCCACTTT
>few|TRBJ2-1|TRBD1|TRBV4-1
CASSQQGQYNEQFF
TGCGCCAGCAGCCAACAGGGACAGTACAATGAGCAGTTCTTC
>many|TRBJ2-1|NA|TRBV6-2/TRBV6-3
CASDPSGGSSYNEQFF
TGTGCCAGCGACCCTTCTGGCGGTAGCTCCTACAATGAGCAGTTCTTC
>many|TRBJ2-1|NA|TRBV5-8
CASSLARRSYNEQFF
TGTGCCAGCAGCTTGGCCAGAAGATCCTACAATGAGCAGTTCTTC
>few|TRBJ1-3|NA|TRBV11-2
CASSPRGAGNTIYF
TGTGCCAGCAGCCCCCGGGGGGCTGGAAACACCATATATTTT
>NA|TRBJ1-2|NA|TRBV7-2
CASSLGLGRGDGYTF
TGTGCCAGCAGCTTAGGGTTAGGCAGGGGAGATGGCTACACCTTC
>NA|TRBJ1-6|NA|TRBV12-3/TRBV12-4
CASSTGSVTNSPLHF
TGTGCCAGCAGTACGGGGTCGGTTACAAATTCACCCCTCCACTTT
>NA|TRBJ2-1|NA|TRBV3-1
CASSGAEVEQFF
TGTGCCAGCAGCGGGGCCGAAGTGGAGCAGTTCTTC
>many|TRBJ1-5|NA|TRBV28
CASSLSYQPQHF
TGTGCCAGCAGTTTATCCTATCAGCCCCAGCATTTT
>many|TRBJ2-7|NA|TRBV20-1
CSARDRPEAEQYF
TGCAGTGCTAGAGATCGACCCGAGGCCGAGCAGTACTTC
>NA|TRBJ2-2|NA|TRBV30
CAWSVLIGTGELFF
TGTGCCTGGAGTGTACTTATAGGGACCGGGGAGCTGTTTTTT
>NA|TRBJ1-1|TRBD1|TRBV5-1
CASSWEQGMNTEAFF
TGCGCCAGCAGCTGGGAACAGGGGATGAACACTGAAGCTTTCTTT
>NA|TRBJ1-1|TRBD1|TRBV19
CASGWTGETEAFF
TGTGCCAGTGGGTGGACAGGGGAAACTGAAGCTTTCTTT
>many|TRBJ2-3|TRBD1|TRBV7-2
CASSLQGAVDTQYF
TGTGCCAGCAGCTTACAGGGGGCGGTAGATACGCAGTATTTT
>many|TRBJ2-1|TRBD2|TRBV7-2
CASSYDRTSRSRNEQFF
TGTGCCAGCAGCTACGATAGGACTAGCCGTAGTCGCAATGAGCAGTTCTTC
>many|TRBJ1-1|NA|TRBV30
CAWIFTDTEAFF
TGTGCCTGGATTTTCACGGACACTGAAGCTTTCTTT
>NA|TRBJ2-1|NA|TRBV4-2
CASSQIREQYNEQFF
TGTGCCAGCAGCCAAATACGGGAGCAATACAATGAGCAGTTCTTC
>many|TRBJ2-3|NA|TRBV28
CASTLPLGAGDTQYF
TGTGCCAGCACCTTACCCCTGGGGGCTGGAGATACGCAGTATTTT
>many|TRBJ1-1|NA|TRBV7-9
CASSATTEAFF
TGTGCCAGCAGCGCTACAACTGAAGCTTTCTTT